This T cell receptor beta chain is drawn from a study of blood T cell repertoires in COVID-19. Overall study: COVID-19 samples from acute and convalescent phases originated in the United States, Italy and Spain.

Under the authors' procedure: Reference gene primer amplification in the assay estimated nucleated cell counts. Assay: immunoSEQ multiplex PCR; the TCRdb copy retains only in-frame clones and omits some. That table gives V, J and clone size, and the DNA gave D and trimming. The sample consists of 200,000 to 250,000 clones, around four fifths of them appearing once. CDR3 length: 14 residues. Germline CDR1 SGDLS, CDR2 YYNGEE. V was pared by 1 base and J by 5 bases, with 11 bases between. This chain uses TRBV9 with TRBJ2-3; the D gene is possibly TRBD2 (6 bases). The sequencing input was peripheral blood. This TCR came from a woman between 55 and 75 years old with active or convalescent COVID-19. The CDR3 reads CASSVWDSKDTQYF. CDR3 DNA: TGTGCCAGCAGCGTATGGGACTCCAAAGATACGCAGTATTTT.